This T cell receptor (beta chain) stems from a study of T cell responses to AZD1222 COVID-19 vaccine. V lost 5 bases, J lost 5 bases, and 7 bases stayed unmatched. CDR1 is PRHDT and CDR2 is FYEKMQ in the germline V gene (reference sequence). This CDR3 spans 15 amino acids. A few counts support this clone. This table comes from immunoSEQ multiplex PCR, and its TCRdb copy is limited to in-frame clones, with some not included. Of under 30,000 clones in the sample, about 88% are singletons; the top ten hold approximately 8.6%. Sequenced material: peripheral blood, taken 28 days after the second AZD1222 dose. The origin of this receptor is an adult who received the AZD1222 COVID-19 vaccine. The chain is built from TRBV13 and TRBJ1-3; 9 bases are a match to TRBD1. Here the CDR3 DNA reads TGTGCCAGCAGCCGCACGGGGACAGGGAGAAACACCATATATTTT. Translation gives CASSRTGTGRNTIYF. The entire variable domain, with the rest obtained from reference TRBV13 and TRBJ1-3, is as follows: AAGVIQSPRHLIKEKRETATLKCYPIPRHDTVYWYQQGPGQDPQFLISFYEKMQSDKGSIPDRFSAQQFSDYHSELNMSSLELGDSALYFCASSRTGTGRNTIYFGEGSWLTVV.